The rows below give T cell receptor beta chains drawn from one sample of a study of regulatory T cells in long-lasting Graves disease. TCRdb called the multiplex PCR reads again in MiXCR, with one record for every CDR3 protein. The sample lists about 450,000 distinct CDR3 sequences, about a sixth occurring once. These data were also filed under a second study, of T cells in Graves' hyperthyroidism and ophthalmopathy.

Sequenced material: peripheral blood mononuclear cells (PBMCs), taken at new diagnosis, from a patient treated with antithyroid drugs. The source of these receptors is a woman aged 25 to 39 with Graves disease. Each CDR3 is given with its conserved first and last residue. A D gene is named only where the DNA matches it firmly. Clone size is shown for a subset of rows, as once, few, many or a class of expanded clone.

v_call: TRBV14
j_call: TRBJ2-2
clone_size: .
d_call: TRBD1
cdr3_aa: CASSQLFPPGQGNTGELFF
cdr3_nt: TGTGCCAGCAGCCAACTTTTTCCCCCGGGACAGGGAAACACCGGGGAGCTGTTTTTT

v_call: TRBV27
j_call: TRBJ1-1
clone_size: few
d_call: TRBD1
cdr3_aa: CASTPTAGTANTEAFF
cdr3_nt: TGTGCCAGCACTCCCACCGCCGGGACAGCGAACACTGAAGCGTTCTTT

v_call: TRBV7-2
j_call: TRBJ2-7
clone_size: many
d_call: TRBD2
cdr3_aa: CASSLVAGVNYEQYF
cdr3_nt: TGTGCCAGCAGCTTAGTAGCGGGAGTGAATTACGAGCAGTACTTC

v_call: TRBV12-3/TRBV12-4
j_call: TRBJ2-3
clone_size: many
d_call: TRBD2
cdr3_aa: CASSSSEGFSGRLSTDTQYF
cdr3_nt: TGTGCCAGCAGCTCCTCAGAGGGGTTTAGCGGGAGGTTGAGCACAGATACGCAGTATTTT

v_call: TRBV28
j_call: TRBJ2-4
clone_size: many
d_call: .
cdr3_aa: CASSSLVGVIQYF
cdr3_nt: TGTGCCAGCAGCAGTTTAGTTGGTGTCATTCAGTACTTC

v_call: TRBV27
j_call: TRBJ1-6
clone_size: .
d_call: TRBD1
cdr3_aa: CASSRSHRGGISSYNSPLHF
cdr3_nt: TGTGCCAGCAGTCGGTCACACAGGGGCGGAATAAGCTCCTATAATTCACCCCTCCACTTT

v_call: TRBV5-1
j_call: TRBJ1-1
clone_size: many
d_call: TRBD1
cdr3_aa: CASSLAYDRDLTEAFF
cdr3_nt: TGCGCCAGCAGCTTGGCTTACGACAGGGATCTCACTGAAGCTTTCTTT

v_call: TRBV20-1
j_call: TRBJ2-1
clone_size: .
d_call: .
cdr3_aa: CSARPSGSYNEQFF
cdr3_nt: TGCAGTGCTAGACCCTCGGGCAGTTACAATGAGCAGTTCTTC

v_call: TRBV20-1
j_call: TRBJ1-1
clone_size: many
d_call: .
cdr3_aa: CSASGRAVYDTEAFF
cdr3_nt: TGCAGTGCTAGTGGTAGGGCGGTATACGACACTGAAGCTTTCTTT

v_call: TRBV10-3
j_call: TRBJ2-3
clone_size: many
d_call: TRBD2
cdr3_aa: CAIRPLAGGSDTQYF
cdr3_nt: TGTGCCATCAGGCCACTAGCGGGAGGGTCAGATACGCAGTATTTT

v_call: TRBV15
j_call: TRBJ1-3
clone_size: .
d_call: .
cdr3_aa: CATSRDRRSGNTIYF
cdr3_nt: TGTGCCACCAGCAGAGATCGCCGCTCTGGAAACACCATATATTTT

v_call: TRBV4-1
j_call: TRBJ1-1
clone_size: .
d_call: .
cdr3_aa: CASSRRTDSNTEAFF
cdr3_nt: TGCGCCAGCAGCCGTCGGACAGATTCGAACACTGAAGCTTTCTTT

v_call: TRBV27
j_call: TRBJ2-7
clone_size: .
d_call: .
cdr3_aa: CASSAGRPLRAYEQYF
cdr3_nt: TGTGCCAGCAGTGCAGGACGGCCCCTACGGGCTTACGAGCAGTACTTC

v_call: TRBV27
j_call: TRBJ2-5
clone_size: many
d_call: .
cdr3_aa: CASSTYLQETQYF
cdr3_nt: TGTGCCAGCAGTACCTACCTCCAAGAGACCCAGTACTTC

v_call: TRBV7-9
j_call: TRBJ2-3
clone_size: many
d_call: TRBD1
cdr3_aa: CASSRRDRGPGDTQYF
cdr3_nt: TGTGCCAGCAGCCGGAGGGACAGGGGGCCTGGAGATACGCAGTATTTT

v_call: TRBV10-3
j_call: TRBJ2-5
clone_size: few
d_call: TRBD2
cdr3_aa: CAIKAGAGETQYF
cdr3_nt: TGTGCCATCAAGGCGGGAGCAGGGGAGACCCAGTACTTC

v_call: TRBV2
j_call: TRBJ2-3
clone_size: many
d_call: TRBD1
cdr3_aa: CASRPVTGGADTQYF
cdr3_nt: TGTGCCAGCAGGCCTGTGACAGGGGGGGCAGATACGCAGTATTTT

v_call: TRBV10-3
j_call: TRBJ2-3
clone_size: .
d_call: .
cdr3_aa: CAISGGRGSDTQYF
cdr3_nt: TGTGCCATCAGTGGTGGCAGGGGATCAGATACGCAGTATTTT

v_call: TRBV6-1
j_call: TRBJ1-5
clone_size: few
d_call: TRBD1
cdr3_aa: CASRRGQGSKPQHF
cdr3_nt: TGTGCCAGCAGGAGGGGACAGGGGAGTAAGCCCCAGCATTTT

v_call: TRBV29-1
j_call: TRBJ2-5
clone_size: few
d_call: .
cdr3_aa: CSVVKGGQMKTQYF
cdr3_nt: TGCAGCGTTGTAAAAGGGGGTCAGATGAAGACCCAGTACTTC